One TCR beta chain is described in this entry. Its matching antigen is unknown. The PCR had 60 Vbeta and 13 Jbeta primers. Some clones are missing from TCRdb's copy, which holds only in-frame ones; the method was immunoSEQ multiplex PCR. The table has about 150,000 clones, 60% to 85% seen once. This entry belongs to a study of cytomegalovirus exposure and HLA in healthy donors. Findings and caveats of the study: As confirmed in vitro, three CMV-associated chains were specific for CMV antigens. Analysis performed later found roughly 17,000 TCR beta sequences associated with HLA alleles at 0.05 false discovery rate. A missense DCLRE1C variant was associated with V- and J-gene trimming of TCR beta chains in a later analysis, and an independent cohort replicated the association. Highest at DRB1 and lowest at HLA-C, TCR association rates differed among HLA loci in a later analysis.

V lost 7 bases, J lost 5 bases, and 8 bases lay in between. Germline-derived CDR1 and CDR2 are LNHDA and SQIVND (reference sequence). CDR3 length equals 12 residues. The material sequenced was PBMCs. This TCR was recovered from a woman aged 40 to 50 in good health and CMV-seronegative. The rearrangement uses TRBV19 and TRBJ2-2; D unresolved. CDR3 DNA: TGTGCCAGTACGGAGATTACCGGGGAGCTGTTTTTT. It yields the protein CASTEITGELFF.